Listed below are T cell receptor beta chains from one sample, sequenced in a study of shared clonotypes between healthy human individuals. Profiling relied on immunoSEQ multiplex PCR, and the TCRdb table lists in-frame clones only, not all of them. Among approximately 530,000 clones listed, almost 97% were seen once. Sequences were obtained from naive CD4+ T cells sorted from blood. All receptors come from a woman in her 30s in good health. CDR3s include the opening cysteine and the closing phenylalanine or tryptophan. Fields, in order: J gene, D gene, V gene, clone size, CDR3 DNA, CDR3 protein. A D gene is named only where the DNA matches it firmly. Only some rows state a clone size, as once, few, many or a class for expanded clones.

j_gene: TRBJ2-7; d_gene: NA; v_gene: TRBV29-1; abundance: NA; CDR3nt: TGCAGCGTTACGACTACCTACGAGCAGTACTTC; CDR3aa: CSVTTTYEQYF
j_gene: TRBJ2-7; d_gene: NA; v_gene: TRBV28; abundance: NA; CDR3nt: TGTGCCAGCAGGACTCGAAACGAGCAGTACTTC; CDR3aa: CASRTRNEQYF
j_gene: TRBJ1-2; d_gene: NA; v_gene: TRBV28; abundance: NA; CDR3nt: TGTGCCAGCAGTTTTCGGGGGGCCAATTACTATGGCTACACCTTC; CDR3aa: CASSFRGANYYGYTF
j_gene: TRBJ2-1; d_gene: TRBD2; v_gene: TRBV18; abundance: NA; CDR3nt: TGTGCCAGCGGGACTAGGGGAGGGAATGAGCAGTTCTTC; CDR3aa: CASGTRGGNEQFF
j_gene: TRBJ1-4; d_gene: TRBD1; v_gene: TRBV28; abundance: NA; CDR3nt: TGTGCCAGCAGCCAAGGGGGCAGGGATAATGAAAAACTGTTTTTT; CDR3aa: CASSQGGRDNEKLFF
j_gene: TRBJ1-1; d_gene: NA; v_gene: TRBV2; abundance: NA; CDR3nt: TGTGCCGGGAAACGTGTAGCGAACACTGAAGCTTTCTTT; CDR3aa: CAGKRVANTEAFF
j_gene: TRBJ1-3; d_gene: TRBD1; v_gene: TRBV19; abundance: NA; CDR3nt: TGTGCCAGTCGACCAACACAGGGGAGCATTGGAAACACCATATATTTT; CDR3aa: CASRPTQGSIGNTIYF
j_gene: TRBJ2-3; d_gene: TRBD1; v_gene: TRBV7-9; abundance: NA; CDR3nt: TGTGCCAGCAGACAGAATCGGACAGGGCCAGATACGCAGTATTTT; CDR3aa: CASRQNRTGPDTQYF
j_gene: TRBJ2-7; d_gene: NA; v_gene: TRBV28; abundance: NA; CDR3nt: TGTGCCAGCAGCCTCGGGACGGTGACCTACGAGCAGTACTTC; CDR3aa: CASSLGTVTYEQYF
j_gene: TRBJ2-2; d_gene: NA; v_gene: TRBV28; abundance: NA; CDR3nt: TGTGCCAGCAGTCTCGGGACCCTTTGGGCGGGGGAGCTGTTTTTT; CDR3aa: CASSLGTLWAGELFF
j_gene: TRBJ2-3; d_gene: NA; v_gene: TRBV27; abundance: once; CDR3nt: TGTGCCAGCAAGTCAGGGGCTAGCACAGATACGCAGTATTTT; CDR3aa: CASKSGASTDTQYF
j_gene: TRBJ1-3; d_gene: NA; v_gene: TRBV9; abundance: NA; CDR3nt: TGTGCCAGCAACAGGGCTGGAAACACCATATATTTT; CDR3aa: CASNRAGNTIYF
j_gene: TRBJ2-7; d_gene: TRBD2; v_gene: TRBV18; abundance: NA; CDR3nt: TGTGCCAGCTCACAAGGGGAGGGGTCCTACGAGCAGTACTTC; CDR3aa: CASSQGEGSYEQYF
j_gene: TRBJ2-1; d_gene: NA; v_gene: TRBV6-5; abundance: NA; CDR3nt: TGTGCCAGCAGTAGTTTAAGCCTAGGTGGGAATGAGCAGTTCTTC; CDR3aa: CASSSLSLGGNEQFF
j_gene: TRBJ2-7; d_gene: TRBD2; v_gene: TRBV2; abundance: NA; CDR3nt: TGTGCCAGCAGCCGGCCGGGGGGGGTTAGGTCCTACGAGCAGTACTTC; CDR3aa: CASSRPGGVRSYEQYF
j_gene: TRBJ1-5; d_gene: TRBD1; v_gene: TRBV27; abundance: NA; CDR3nt: TGTGCCGCTGGACTACCGGGACAGGGGGCAGGGCAGCCCCAGCATTTT; CDR3aa: CAAGLPGQGAGQPQHF
j_gene: TRBJ2-2; d_gene: NA; v_gene: TRBV9; abundance: once; CDR3nt: TGTGCCAGCAGCGTAGTTGGGCGGGGCGGAACCGGGGAGCTGTTTTTT; CDR3aa: CASSVVGRGGTGELFF
j_gene: TRBJ1-5; d_gene: NA; v_gene: TRBV4-1; abundance: NA; CDR3nt: TGCGCCAGCAGCCAAGGGTCTAGTAGCAATCAGCCCCAGCATTTT; CDR3aa: CASSQGSSSNQPQHF